This TCR beta chain is from a study of T cell responses to AZD1222 COVID-19 vaccine. The wider study: Some second doses came at about 4 weeks and others at about 12 weeks; these were pooled. Findings and limits, study-wide: Vaccination with two AZD1222 doses was followed by a rise in Spike-specific TCR breadth and depth. Clonal diversity was possibly underestimated, and white British individuals and females predominated among donors.

This CDR3 is 15 amino acids long. After removal of 4 bases from V and 3 bases from J, the junction contained 8 bases not matched to a gene. Germline CDR1 SGHAT, CDR2 FQNNGV. Clones were read by immunoSEQ multiplex PCR, and TCRdb kept only the in-frame ones, dropping some. This table has 82,000 or so clones, 90% to 95% appearing once. As to this clone: Its antigen is unidentified.

V and J are TRBV11-2 and TRBJ2-7; 8 bases fit TRBD2. The TCR was taken from an adult in good health. Material: peripheral blood, obtained on day 0 of AZD1222 vaccination. CDR3 DNA sequence: TGTGCCAGCAGCTATAGCGGGGAGCCCATCTACGAGCAGTACTTC. Protein product: CASSYSGEPIYEQYF.